Presented here are 10 T cell receptor beta chains from one specimen sequenced in a study of shared clonotypes between healthy human individuals. The method was immunoSEQ multiplex PCR; TCRdb's version includes in-frame clones alone and lacks a portion of them. The table lists 550,000 to 850,000 clones, 72% of them singletons. The material sequenced was memory CD4+ T cells sorted from blood. Subset reported: CD45RA-negative fraction. Receptors were obtained from a woman aged 25 to 45 in good health.

The chain uses TRBV7-8 and TRBJ1-1; D unclear. With 3 bases removed from V and 1 base from J, the gap between germline ends came to 6 bases. The V gene's germline CDR1 is SGHVS and CDR2 FQNEAQ. The CDR3 sequence is 13 residues long. The CDR3 is CASSFDQNTEAFF. CDR3 nucleotides: TGTGCCAGCAGCTTTGATCAGAACACTGAAGCTTTCTTT. Together with reference TRBV7-8 and TRBJ1-1, the CDR3 gives the full variable domain: GAGVSQSPRYKVAKRGQDVALRCDPISGHVSLFWYQQALGQGPEFLTYFQNEAQLDKSGLPSDRFFAERPEGSVSTLKIQRTQQEDSAVYLCASSFDQNTEAFFGQGTRLTVV.

The chain joins TRBV28 to TRBJ2-5; no reliable D call. CDR1 MDHEN and CDR2 SYDVKM come from the germline V gene. V lost 3 bases and J 1 base, leaving 6 bases between the germline ends. The length of the CDR3 is 13 residues. CDR3 nucleotides: TGTGCCAGCAGTTTGCGCGCCCAAGAGACCCAGTACTTC. The encoded protein is CASSLRAQETQYF. The entire variable domain, with the rest obtained from reference TRBV28 and TRBJ2-5, is as follows: DVKVTQSSRYLVKRTGEKVFLECVQDMDHENMFWYRQDPGLGLRLIYFSYDVKMKEKGDIPEGYSVSREKKERFSLILESASTNQTSMYLCASSLRAQETQYFGPGTRLLVL.

The chain employs TRBV5-4 and TRBJ2-1, with a tentative D call TRBD2 (6 bases). CDR1 is SGHNT, CDR2 YYREEE, per germline (reference sequence). Trimming shortened V by 4 bases and J by 6 bases, and 11 bases separated the two germline ends. The CDR3 covers 13 residues. The CDR3: CASSMGLVNEQFF. DNA of the CDR3: TGTGCCAGCAGCATGGGACTTGTCAATGAGCAGTTCTTC.

This chain connects TRBV28 to TRBJ1-5; TRBD1 agrees at 9 bases. J lost 4 bases, V lost 4 bases, and 5 bases had no gene match. The V gene's germline CDR1 is MDHEN and CDR2 SYDVKM. The length of the CDR3 is 15 residues. This CDR3 is CASSSGQGVNQPQHF. CDR3 DNA: TGTGCCAGCAGTTCGGGACAGGGAGTGAATCAGCCCCAGCATTTT.

CDR3 sequence (DNA): TGTGCCAGCAGTGGTCGGGACAGGGGTGGCTACACCTTC. This codes for CASSGRDRGGYTF. The V call is TRBV2, the J call TRBJ1-2, with 10 positions matching TRBD1. The germline CDR1 and CDR2 sequences are SNHLY and FYNNEI. The CDR3 consists of 13 residues. After removal of 4 bases from V and 7 bases from J, the junction contained 3 bases not matched to a gene.

CDR3 residues: CASSDSMPAVRRYNEQFF. The CDR3 DNA reads TGTGCCAGCAGTGACTCGATGCCAGCCGTACGAAGATACAATGAGCAGTTCTTC. The chain has TRBV6-4 and TRBJ2-1; unclear D gene. Germline V gene sequence: CDR1 MRHNA, CDR2 SNTAGT. Trimming removed 0 bases at V and 4 bases at J, with 19 bases between. This CDR3 is built from 18 residues.

This clone was counted between two and nine times. The rearrangement links TRBV4-1 to TRBJ2-3, with 16 positions matching TRBD2. The germline CDR1 and CDR2 sequences are MGHRA and YSYEKL. J lost 6 bases, V lost 4 bases, and 4 bases had no gene match. This CDR3 region has 16 residues. The CDR3 sequence is CASSPGLAGGPDTQYF. The DNA of the CDR3 is TGCGCCAGCAGCCCGGGACTAGCGGGAGGGCCTGATACGCAGTATTTT.

This clone was counted once. This sequence joins TRBV28 and TRBJ1-1; possible D gene TRBD1, 5 bases. Germline V gene sequence: CDR1 MDHEN, CDR2 SYDVKM. The CDR3 is 18 residues long. The V end was cut by 8 bases, the J end by 3 bases, with 28 bases between. The CDR3 bases are TGTGCCAGCGGCTACCCCGGGACCTTAGTACGAGGGGACACTGAAGCTTTCTTT. Protein: CASGYPGTLVRGDTEAFF.

J is TRBJ2-3 and V is TRBV11-1; D gene unclear. The germline CDR1 and CDR2 sequences are SGHAT and FQDESV (reference sequence). This CDR3 spans 12 amino acids. Deletions cut 1 base from V and 4 bases from J, with 3 bases between. CDR3 amino acids: CASSLGSDTQYF. For the CDR3, the DNA is TGTGCCAGCAGCTTAGGATCAGATACGCAGTATTTT.

This clone has only a few counts. Other DNA sequences in this specimen translate into the identical CDR3. V is TRBV7-6 and J is TRBJ2-2; D is unclear. Germline V CDR1 and CDR2: SGHVS, FNYEAQ. Trimming cost V 1 base and J 4 bases, with 7 bases left between them. This CDR3 comprises 14 residues. CDR3 region: CASSLGTTTGELFF. The CDR3 DNA sequence: TGTGCCAGCAGCTTAGGAACTACCACCGGGGAGCTGTTTTTT.